This T cell receptor (beta chain) was captured by sequencing in a study of OX40 agonist ivuxolimab in advanced cancers. With respect to this clone: Antigen: not known.

Only in-frame clones appear in the TCRdb table, and some are missing; sequencing was by immunoSEQ multiplex PCR. Seen here are around 77,000 clones, roughly 85% observed once, and the top ten hold under 0.75%. The CDR3 sequence is 12 residues long. Trimming removed 1 base from V and 3 bases from J, with 7 bases in between. Germline-derived CDR1 and CDR2 are GTSNPN and SVGIG (reference sequence). General study results and limits: By week 6 at 0.1 to 3.0 mg/kg, blood CD4+ and CD8+ T cells had expanded clonally.

Exclusion applied to patients with autoimmune disease history or systemic immunosuppression. This receptor was taken from an adult with an advanced solid tumor such as melanoma, head and neck, liver or kidney cancer. This material consisted of CD4+ or CD8+ T cells sorted from blood, taken in a trial of the OX40 agonist ivuxolimab. The chain uses TRBV30 and TRBJ2-7; the D gene is possibly TRBD1 (6 bases). CDR3 residues: CAWSADSYEQYF. In DNA, the CDR3 is TGTGCCTGGAGTGCGGACAGCTACGAGCAGTACTTC.